This TCR beta chain was sequenced during a study of cytomegalovirus exposure and HLA in healthy donors (dated by TCRdb to about 2017). Regarding the complete study: An earlier analysis of approximately 640 of the donors reported about 250 Gb of sequence data and some 100 million unique TCR beta sequences from some 180 million T cells. An early release covering around 630 HLA-typed donors comprised about 300 gigabases of sequencing data and roughly 86 million unique TCR sequences. Of the roughly 430 genotyped donors, around 81% fell in the genetic ancestry cluster associated with self-reported Caucasian donors. The study aimed to test whether cataloging public T cell receptors could reveal signatures of past pathogen exposure. The T cell repertoires of 666 subjects were profiled by immunosequencing and related to cytomegalovirus serostatus. A separate validation cohort of 100 to 150 different subjects was used in addition to the approximately 670-subject first cohort. High-throughput TCR immunosequencing, statistical association of individual TCRs with disease status, and machine learning were combined to predict cytomegalovirus infection status. A later analysis re-examined previously published TCR beta repertoires from several hundred donors and added high-resolution HLA genotyping to investigate patterns of TCR occurrence. Rather than drawing on any new phenotypic data, the later analysis identified candidate immune exposures from TCR beta sequences and the way those sequences occurred across donors. An earlier analysis of 450 to 750 of the donors used high-throughput TCR beta sequencing to judge whether each TCR beta V gene segment behaved as functional or pseudogenic. Alongside the repertoire data, information on donor age, sex, ethnicity and CMV serostatus was compiled. A later genetic analysis used genome-wide SNP genotypes for about three fifths of the 666 donors, treating that subset as a discovery cohort. All discovery cohort repertoires had been generated on a single sequencing platform. HLA typing covered class I and class II loci at four-digit resolution. Typing coverage varied by locus: 629-630 donors for A, B, C, DRB1 and DQB1; around 560 for DQA1; approximately 570 for DPA1; approximately 450 for DPB1. Because of strong linkage in the cohort, five DR-DQ haplotypes were treated as single units for association and clustering. On average, about 240,000 unique TCR beta nucleotide sequences were sequenced per donor among 350 to 400 genotyped donors of the cohort, with approximately 18% of those sequences being non-productive.

To prepare the library, the immunoSEQ multiplex PCR assay was applied. The multiplex PCR relied on a mix of 60 forward primers for TCR Vbeta segments and 13 reverse primers for TCR Jbeta segments. A multiplex PCR assay on genomic DNA amplified the CDR3 region of rearranged TCR beta genes. Amplified TCR beta libraries were sequenced as 87-base-pair reads on the Illumina HiSeq System. The original methods were these. A later analysis tallied around 87 million unique TCR beta chains across the 666 repertoires, and about 12 million of those chains were shared by two or more donors. Raw reads were error-corrected and collapsed into unique sequences by a nearest-neighbor algorithm in which closely related sequences were merged to remove PCR and sequencing errors. V, D and J gene segments were assigned by aligning CDR3 sequences to IMGT reference sequences. For a sequence to be retained, a match of at least six nucleotides was required to both a V gene segment and a J gene segment. Rearrangements were called productive when the CDR3 lacked stop codons and stayed in frame with V and J; all others were non-productive. CDR3 was defined according to IMGT convention as the region running from the second conserved V-encoded cysteine to the conserved J-encoded phenylalanine. The earlier analysis of about 610 of the donors excluded sequences that lacked an unambiguous match to a single V gene segment. An earlier analysis of a few hundred of the donors called V segments functional above 56.7% productive rearrangements and segregating when the between-donor standard deviation exceeded 5%. A statistical classification framework was built to diagnose cytomegalovirus status from the catalog of TCR beta chain sequences. A later analysis assigned V and J genes by comparing TCR nucleotide sequences with IMGT/GENE-DB human TR gene sequences. In a later analysis, CDR3 sequences and most-parsimonious VDJ recombination scenarios were assigned using the TCRdist pipeline. A later analysis defined each TCR beta chain by its CDR3 amino acid sequence plus V-gene family, and excluded reads lacking a unique V-gene family. As a way to deal with suspected cross-contamination and a sequencing artifact, a later analysis dropped nearly 600 nucleotide sequences that were highly shared and had low generation probability. For each public chain, a later analysis derived a clonal expansion index from normalized ranks of inferred template counts within each repertoire. Generation probabilities in a later analysis came from a VDJ recombination model fitted to out-of-frame rearrangements, and those results were checked against IGoR. In a later analysis, hypergeometric tests were used to score TCR-TCR, TCR-HLA and TCR-CMV co-occurrence, with a repertoire-size bias correction applied to TCR pairs. To estimate false discovery rates, a later analysis permuted the HLA or CMV assignments 20 times. A later analysis grouped co-occurring TCRs with DBSCAN, adding TCRdist sequence similarity when clustering within HLA-allele-positive subsets. For co-occurrence clustering, repertoires with fewer than 30,000 or more than 120,000 public chains were excluded, along with several repertoires with anomalous nucleotide sharing. TCRdb limited this immuneACCESS table to in-frame rearrangements with V and J called. A share of clones is missing; checked studies link under half to unresolved V genes, and the rest is unexplained. That table supplies the V and J calls and clone size; D and trimming were determined from the DNA. For this sample there are 150,000 to 200,000 clones; around 80% appear just once. Around 1.4% of the sample lies in the top ten.

Overall results and qualifications from the work: At a false discovery rate of 0.05, a later analysis linked 16,000 or so TCR beta sequences to specific HLA alleles. In this cohort, only TCR beta chains were sequenced, and detectable features were limited by the absence of alpha or paired-chain data. In vitro tests confirmed that a few of the cytomegalovirus-associated TCR beta chains recognize cytomegalovirus antigens. Strong co-occurrence of HLA alleles, especially DR and DQ, made assigning TCR associations to individual alleles difficult. Most TCR sequences were seen in very few donors, while some public TCRs were found in many individuals. In a later analysis, the rate of TCR association differed among HLA loci, with DRB1 alleles having the most associated TCRs and HLA-C alleles having the fewest. Some 15 rarely observed V segments, including chromosome 9 orphons, were excluded from the earlier analysis of several hundred of the donors because counts were too low. Cytomegalovirus status was reported to be diagnosed by the classifier with high specificity and sensitivity in both the original and validation cohorts. The study listed 150 to 200 TCR beta chains as associated with cytomegalovirus. A group of highly shared sequence variants was considered likely to be a technical artifact of the sequencing pipeline. A later genetic analysis associated a missense DCLRE1C variant with V-gene and J-gene trimming of TCR beta chains, and an independent cohort replicated the association. In a later genetic analysis, fewer N-insertions in productive TCRs were reported among donors in an Asian-associated ancestry cluster than the roughly 700-donor mean. A further reported finding was that TCR beta sequences accurately predicted the HLA-A and HLA-B alleles for most subjects in the first cohort. HLA typing was unavailable for some donors at each locus, so association tests used only the typed subset. Several of the top co-occurrence clusters appeared to be linked to parvovirus B19, influenza, CMV and Epstein-Barr virus, according to a later analysis. In a later analysis, HLA-associated TCR beta chains showed more clonal expansion and lower generation probabilities than non-associated chains that were equally common. Linkage disequilibrium might explain the correlated functional status among segregating V segments, but an unknown experimental factor could not be ruled out. Because the 87-base-pair reads could not distinguish some IMGT-functional V segments, including TRBV6-2 and TRBV6-3, those segments were excluded. In an earlier analysis of roughly 560 of the donors, most TCR beta V segments were observed in productive rearrangements about 87% or about 30% of the time, broadly matching IMGT annotations. According to a later analysis, most CMV-associated TCR beta chains appeared to be HLA-restricted, and the HLA associations seemed to be driven largely by CMV exposure. The authors suggested that the approach could potentially be extended to other disease states and immunological phenotypes. For the cohort, immune exposure information was limited to CMV serostatus. Presence/absence analyses assumed roughly uniform sequencing depth across donors, an assumption that may not hold.

Details on this clone: Its antigen remains undetermined. Per-base quality was not reported, and no clone a single base away is much larger than it.

CDR1 and CDR2 were assigned from the germline V gene as SGHRS and YFSETQ. The V and J ends are trimmed by 6 bases and 1 base, leaving 17 bases between them. From cysteine to phenylalanine, the CDR3 is 15 amino acids long. Of the read, only the CDR3 DNA is kept; its 45 bases are in frame from base 1. The cohort comprised around 690 healthy bone marrow donors. Cohort members were all nominally healthy when sampled, although unrecorded immune exposures were likely present. The donor tested CMV seropositive and was one of the 289 seropositive cohort members. A peripheral blood sample was provided by each donor, and peripheral blood mononuclear cells were used for TCR beta sequencing. The Qiagen DNeasy Blood Extraction Kit was used to extract genomic DNA from the blood cell samples.

The chain is encoded by TRBV5-1 joined to TRBJ2-7; the D gene is perhaps TRBD2, on 6 matching bases. The receptor was isolated from a girl aged 5-17 years in good health and CMV-seropositive. Sequencing input: PBMCs. The CDR3 loop reads CASNRIESGSYEQYF. The base sequence is TGCGCCAGCAATAGAATTGAGAGCGGGTCCTACGAGCAGTACTTC.